This T cell receptor (beta chain) was captured by sequencing in a study of blood T cell repertoires in COVID-19. This clone was counted many times. Clones were sequenced by immunoSEQ multiplex PCR, and TCRdb holds only the in-frame ones, with some missing. The table has some 330,000 clones, 83% seen once. The receptor's source is a woman aged 50 to 60 who had recovered from COVID-19. Specimen: PBMCs or T cells enriched from blood (not recorded which).

CDR3 protein: CASSQTQGGGGYGYTF. The CDR3 bases are TGTGCCAGCAGTCAGACTCAGGGAGGCGGCGGCTATGGCTACACCTTC. The rearrangement links TRBV6-2 or TRBV6-3 to TRBJ1-2; TRBD1 is a possible D gene (5 bases). V gave up 5 bases and J gave up 4 bases, with 20 bases separating them. Germline V gene lookup returns CDR1 MNHEY and CDR2 SVGEGT. The CDR3 is 16 residues long.